This paragraph covers one T cell receptor (beta chain) sequence. No cognate antigen has been identified for it. The junction and the germline gene differ at one end; a read error may be behind it. The sample belongs to a study of molecular identifiers for immune sequencing clone quantification (dated by TCRdb to 2016 to 2019). Regarding the study in general: For a replicate experiment, RNA from around 18,000 or 91,000 naive CD8 T cells was divided into five aliquots, and four of the five aliquots were sequenced. This methods study benchmarked molecular-identifier clustering-based TCR repertoire sequencing (MIDCIRS) and TCR RNA copy counting, using CD8 T cells to do so. What the authors observed across the whole study: In CMV-specific effector cells, clones with more than 20 RNA copies contained over 98% of molecules, whereas in naive cells such clones contained under 1% of molecules. Even against a background of 750,000 to 1,000,000 naive CD8 T cells, spiked-in Jurkat TCR RNA amounting to a single cell's worth was reported to be detectable. The naive libraries included spiked-in Jurkat TCR RNA (fewer than eleven copies' worth), and this RNA is not part of the donor repertoire. Approximately 3.3 recovered TCR RNA copies per cell were obtained by modeling, versus about ten by digital PCR, implying a capture efficiency of 30% to 35%. When barcode sub-clustering was omitted, TCR diversity was inflated by chimeric consensus sequences, with chimeras reaching as high as 47%. Highly expanded clone sizes could be underestimated if identical TCR molecules share a barcode.

CDR1 LGHNA and CDR2 YSLEER were looked up in the germline V gene. The CDR3, cysteine through phenylalanine, is 16 amino acids long. The sequence is cut down to CDR3 DNA, 48 bases in frame from base 1. Library generation was performed with PCR. The listed sequencing device is NextSeq 500. Preparation of bulk TCR libraries followed a previously described approach, with the TCR primers listed in Table S5. The Qiagen AllPrep DNA/RNA kit was used to purify total RNA. Reads from multiple sequencing runs of the same library were pooled before analysis. From the authors' description of their analysis: Only reads with exact TCR constant sequence were kept, trimmed to 150 nt, and grouped by their 12-nt molecular barcodes. Reads within each barcode group were sub-clustered using a 15% Levenshtein threshold, and quality-weighted consensus sequences were constructed for each RNA molecule. Non-functional sequences were removed, as were lower-count sequences one edit away from another. Based on a fit of two negative binomial distributions, barcode sub-clusters having less than 20% of the maximum read count were discarded. TCRdb applied fastp at Q25 and MiXCR to the public reads, then kept only in-frame beta chains. Duplicate CDR3 protein sequences are folded into a single record with the most common DNA and genes. These V and J calls originate from TCRdb's pipeline instead of the authors' own analysis. The sample includes around 470,000 distinct CDR3 sequences, with about 25% observed a single time. 0.76% of the sample belongs to the ten largest clones.

Libraries of naive CD8 T cells were built from anywhere between roughly 18,000 and 1,000,000 sorted cells, with 10%, 30% or 50% of the purified RNA used. On a BD FACSAria II, naive CD8 T cells were FACS-sorted as CD8+CD4-CCR7+CD45RA+ and collected into RLT Plus buffer. To test detection sensitivity, Jurkat RNA equivalent to under 12 TCR copies was spiked into samples of roughly 20,000-1,000,000 naive CD8 T cells. Enrichment of CD8 T cells was done with RosetteSep CD8+ T Cell Enrichment Cocktail plus Ficoll-Paque, and ACK red cell lysis came afterward. The sequence joins TRBV4-3 to TRBJ2-1; the D segment may tentatively be TRBD1 or TRBD2, each giving 6 matched bases. The source material was naive CD8+ T cells from blood, with Jurkat cell RNA spiked in. The sample's cell subset or site label, in plain terms: FACS-sorted CD8+CD4-CCR7+CD45RA+ naive T cells. This sequence was found in a human donor in good health. Some libraries in this study had Jurkat cell RNA spiked in. The CDR3 protein sequence reads: CASRQVRGVGYNEQFF. In nucleotide form, the sequence is TGCGCCAGCCGCCAAGTGAGGGGGGTTGGCTACAATGAGCAGTTCTTC.